A single sample gave rise to the 21 T cell receptor beta chains below, sequenced in a study of neurological immune-mediated disorders. In TCRdb, the 5' RACE reads were re-called with MiXCR into one record per CDR3 protein. Among tens of thousands of distinct CDR3 sequences, about 15% were seen once, and the ten largest hold 15% to 19%. Source material: PBMCs. The receptors originated from a woman aged 35 to 49 in good health.

This clonotype was seen many times. The chain couples TRBV3-1 to TRBJ2-1, with 16 positions matching TRBD2. Germline lookup yields CDR1 LGHDT and CDR2 YNNKEL (reference sequence). The V segment lost 3 bases and the J segment 7 bases; nucleotides outside the gene matches: 9. The CDR3 runs to 18 residues. DNA for the CDR3: TGTGCCAGCAGCCACCCCGGGGTGGGACTAGCGGGGGGGAATGAGCAGTTCTTC. This gives the protein CASSHPGVGLAGGNEQFF.

This clonotype occurred many times. V usage is TRBV12-3 or TRBV12-4 and J usage is TRBJ2-1, with D uncertain. Trimming took off 6 bases at V and 9 bases at J, with 9 bases between the two ends. The CDR3 totals 11 residues. This CDR3 reads CASSRASEQFF. The CDR3 DNA reads as TGTGCCAGCAGCCGGGCCAGTGAGCAGTTCTTC.

This clonotype was counted many times. The chain has TRBV20-1 and TRBJ1-4, with D possibly TRBD1 on 6 matching bases. With 1 base removed from V and 0 bases from J, the gap between germline ends came to 15 bases. There are 17 residues in the CDR3. Germline CDR1 reads DFQATT; CDR2 reads SNEGSKA (reference sequence). CDR3 sequence: CSARVLDRTTTNEKLFF. The DNA of the CDR3 is TGCAGTGCTAGAGTACTCGACAGGACAACAACTAATGAAAAACTGTTTTTT.

This clonotype has ten or more counts. The chain combines TRBV12-3 or TRBV12-4 with TRBJ2-7, with unresolved D. This CDR3 is 12 amino acids long. V lost 4 bases, J lost 6 bases, and 10 bases lay in between. This CDR3 is CASSSGWGEQYF. Written as DNA, the CDR3 is TGTGCCAGCAGTTCCGGATGGGGCGAGCAGTACTTC.

This clonotype was found many times. This sequence joins TRBV4-3 and TRBJ2-3, with 9 bases matching TRBD2. Germline V gives CDR1 LGHNA, CDR2 YSLEER. The CDR3 totals 16 residues. After removal of 0 bases from V and 4 bases from J, the junction contained 5 bases not matched to a gene. The CDR3 DNA reads TGCGCCAGCAGCCAAGATCGCGGGGGGGCGCCAGATACGCAGTATTTT. This sequence encodes CASSQDRGGAPDTQYF.

The chain employs TRBV9 and TRBJ2-1; 11 bases map to TRBD2. The trim removed 5 bases at V and 10 bases at J, leaving 11 bases unmatched. The length of the CDR3 is 15 residues. CDR1 and CDR2 from the germline V gene are SGDLS and YYNGEE. The CDR3 here is CASRQGTSGSGEQFF. CDR3 DNA: TGTGCCAGCAGGCAGGGGACTAGCGGTTCAGGAGAGCAGTTCTTC. The whole variable domain, remainder taken from reference TRBV9 and TRBJ2-1, is DSGVTQTPKHLITATGQRVTLRCSPRSGDLSVYWYQQSLDQGLQFLIQYYNGEERAKGNILERFSAQQFPDLHSELNLSSLELGDSALYFCASRQGTSGSGEQFFGPGTRLTVL.

This clonotype was detected ten times or more. The gene calls are TRBV3-1 and TRBJ1-1; D not certain. With 4 bases removed from V and 5 bases from J, the gap between germline ends came to 17 bases. The germline CDR1 and CDR2 sequences are LGHDT and YNNKEL (reference sequence). The CDR3 length is 15 residues. The CDR3 DNA follows: TGTGCCAGCAGCCTAAGAAAGGGAGTGGAGACTGAAGCTTTCTTT. This translates into CASSLRKGVETEAFF. The whole variable domain, filled in from reference TRBV3-1 and TRBJ1-1, reads DTAVSQTPKYLVTQMGNDKSIKCEQNLGHDTMYWYKQDSKKFLKIMFSYNNKELIINETVPNRFSPKSPDKAHLNLHINSLELGDSAVYFCASSLRKGVETEAFFGQGTRLTVV.

This clonotype has at least ten counts. The J gene is TRBJ2-2, the V gene TRBV29-1; D is undetermined. The CDR3 is 12 residues long. Germline loops: CDR1 SQVTM, CDR2 ANQGSEA. With 2 bases removed from V and 6 bases from J, the gap between germline ends came to 7 bases. The CDR3 loop is CSVEFGSGELFF. CDR3 sequence (DNA): TGCAGCGTTGAATTTGGGTCCGGGGAGCTGTTTTTT.

The chain couples TRBV3-1 to TRBJ1-1; D is perhaps TRBD1 (6 bases). V shed 1 base and J shed 8 bases, with 20 bases lying between them. The length of the CDR3 is 16 residues. Germline CDR1 reads LGHDT; CDR2 reads YNNKEL (reference sequence). The CDR3 bases are TGTGCCAGCAGCCAAGGGATGTCGCGACAGGTCCGCGAAGCTTTCTTT. Protein sequence: CASSQGMSRQVREAFF.

This sequence joins TRBV10-3 and TRBJ1-6; no reliable D call. CDR3 length: 14 residues. CDR1 is ENHRY, CDR2 SYGVKD, per germline. V dropped 1 base and J dropped 8 bases, with 9 bases sitting between them. CDR3 protein: CAISELSGDSPLHF. The CDR3 DNA reads TGTGCCATCAGTGAGTTGAGCGGCGATTCACCCCTCCACTTT.

This clonotype was observed a few times. This chain connects TRBV4-3 to TRBJ2-2; TRBD1 aligns across 8 bases. Losses at the gene ends were 4 bases for V and 1 base for J; bases not matched to a gene: 2. CDR1 and CDR2 (germline): LGHNA, YSLEER. The CDR3 contains 15 residues. The CDR3 spells CASSLQGVNTGELFF. CDR3 DNA: TGCGCCAGCAGCCTACAGGGGGTGAACACCGGGGAGCTGTTTTTT.

This clonotype has a single count. The chain joins TRBV5-4 to TRBJ2-3; 7 bases line up with TRBD2. V lost 2 bases, J lost 2 bases, and 5 bases stayed unmatched. Germline CDR1 SGHNT, CDR2 YYREEE (reference sequence). The CDR3 runs to 15 residues. DNA for the CDR3: TGTGCCAGCAGCTTAGGGCGGGGGTTCACAGATACGCAGTATTTT. It codes for CASSLGRGFTDTQYF.

This clonotype was seen at least ten times. The V call is TRBV3-1, the J call TRBJ2-2, with a weak D call TRBD2 (6 bases). The V gene lost 4 bases and the J gene lost 6 bases, with 15 bases spanning the gap. Germline CDR1 is LGHDT and CDR2 is YNNKEL (reference sequence). This CDR3 has 15 amino acids. CDR3 DNA: TGTGCCAGCAGCCTTGATGGCGGGGCCGCCGGGGAGCTGTTTTTT. Its translation is CASSLDGGAAGELFF.

This clonotype occurred many times. The genes are TRBV7-2 and TRBJ2-3; D is unclear. The ends were cut back, 1 base at V and 6 bases at J, with 14 bases in the middle. Looked up from germline, CDR1 is SGHTA and CDR2 is FQGNSA. The CDR3 sequence is 15 residues long. In DNA form, the CDR3 reads TGTGCCAGCAGCTTAGTCCCCCCTCGGGCGGATACGCAGTATTTT. Translating gives CASSLVPPRADTQYF. Based on the CDR3 plus reference TRBV7-2 and TRBJ2-3, the full variable domain is GAGVSQSPSNKVTEKGKDVELRCDPISGHTALYWYRQSLGQGLEFLIYFQGNSAPDKSGLPSDRFSAERTGGSVSTLTIQRTQQEDSAVYLCASSLVPPRADTQYFGPGTRLTVL.

This clonotype has only a few counts. The chain has TRBV7-8 and TRBJ1-2; D ambiguous. The V gene lost 3 bases and the J gene lost 6 bases, with 5 bases spanning the gap. Germline V CDR1 and CDR2: SGHVS, FQNEAQ. This CDR3 has 11 amino acids. In DNA, the CDR3 is TGTGCCAGCAGCTTCGGGGATGGCTACACCTTC. It codes for CASSFGDGYTF.

This clonotype was seen many times. Here the CDR3 DNA reads TGCAGTGCTAGAGATCTTAGCGGGGTATCCTACGAGCAGTACTTC. Translating gives CSARDLSGVSYEQYF. This chain connects TRBV20-1 to TRBJ2-7, with TRBD2 matching over 8 bases. With 0 bases clipped from V and 1 base from J, the junction kept 5 bases outside the gene matches. Germline V CDR1 and CDR2: DFQATT, SNEGSKA (reference sequence). The CDR3 length is 15 residues.

The sample holds many counts of this clonotype. This chain connects TRBV20-1 to TRBJ2-7, with TRBD1 as a possible D gene (7 bases). The CDR3 consists of 14 residues. Trimming removed 1 base at V and 3 bases at J, with 13 bases between. CDR1 and CDR2 (germline): DFQATT, SNEGSKA (reference sequence). Here the CDR3 DNA reads TGCAGTGCTAGAGGGGCCAGGGGGGACTACGAGCAGTACGTC. Protein product: CSARGARGDYEQYV.

This clonotype has a handful of counts. This clone may be a read error of a much larger clone one base away. The rearrangement joins TRBV27 to TRBJ1-1; weak D call: TRBD1 (5 bases). This CDR3 region has 16 residues. In germline, CDR1 is MNHEY, CDR2 SMNVEV (reference sequence). The V gene lost 6 bases and the J gene lost 1 base, with 18 bases spanning the gap. The CDR3 DNA reads as TGTGCCAGCAGACCCCGGGCGGGGGTCGGGAACACTGAAGCTTTCTTT. Residues: CASRPRAGVGNTEAFF.

J is TRBJ2-5 and V is TRBV29-1, with D perhaps TRBD2 (5 bases). V was trimmed by 3 bases and J by 1 base, leaving 12 bases between them. The CDR3 is made up of 14 amino acids. Germline-derived CDR1 and CDR2 are SQVTM and ANQGSEA. The CDR3 region is CSVDRLGGQETQYF. CDR3 in DNA: TGCAGCGTTGACCGCCTAGGAGGCCAAGAGACCCAGTACTTC.

In this sample, this clonotype turned up many times. This sequence joins TRBV3-1 and TRBJ1-1; tentative D call: TRBD1 (6 bases). This CDR3 is built from 15 residues. The V end was cut by 0 bases, the J end by 6 bases, with 14 bases between. Germline-derived CDR1 and CDR2 are LGHDT and YNNKEL (reference sequence). In DNA, the CDR3 is TGTGCCAGCAGCCAAGATTTGACAGGCGGGTCTGAAGCTTTCTTT. Its protein is CASSQDLTGGSEAFF.

This clonotype was found a few times. The genes are TRBV14 and TRBJ1-4; D uncertain. Trimming took off 2 bases at V and 0 bases at J, with 7 bases between the two ends. The CDR3 has 15 residues. Germline V gene lookup returns CDR1 SGHDN and CDR2 FVKESK. CDR3 sequence reads: CASSQSGATNEKLFF. The CDR3 region has the DNA TGTGCCAGCAGCCAATCCGGCGCAACTAATGAAAAACTGTTTTTT.